Listed below are T cell receptor beta chains from one sample, sequenced in a study of blood T cell repertoires in COVID-19. Clones were read by immunoSEQ multiplex PCR, and TCRdb kept only the in-frame ones, dropping some. Of fewer than 250,000 clones in the sample, 80% to 90% are singletons; the top ten hold about 20%. The sequencing sample was made of peripheral blood. All receptors come from a human donor in a cohort sampled during active COVID-19. CDR3s include the opening cysteine and the closing phenylalanine or tryptophan. A D gene is named only where the DNA matches it firmly. Size is omitted from some rows. Given values are once, few, many or a class for expanded clones.

d_call	cdr3_length	j_call	clone_size	v_call	cdr3_nt	cdr3_aa
NA	14	TRBJ1-5	NA	TRBV4-1	TGCGCCAGCAGCTCAGGGCATCCAGATCAGCCCCAGCATTTT	CASSSGHPDQPQHF
TRBD1	14	TRBJ1-2	NA	TRBV11-3	TGTGCCAGCAGCTTTAACGACAGGGTCCATGGCTACACCTTC	CASSFNDRVHGYTF
NA	16	TRBJ2-5	NA	TRBV7-8	TGTGCCAGCAGCTTAATCCTCGGGGATGCCCAAGAGACCCAGTACTTC	CASSLILGDAQETQYF
TRBD1	12	TRBJ1-2	NA	TRBV9	TGTGCCAGCAGCGTCCGACAGGGCGGCTACACCTTC	CASSVRQGGYTF
TRBD1	13	TRBJ1-1	NA	TRBV12-3/TRBV12-4	TGTGCCAGCAGTCCACAGGGGGGCACTGAAGCTTTCTTT	CASSPQGGTEAFF
TRBD1	15	TRBJ1-3	NA	TRBV2	TGTGCCAGCACCGACAGGGCCCTTTTTGGAAACACCATATATTTT	CASTDRALFGNTIYF
TRBD1	18	TRBJ2-6	once	TRBV2	TGTGCCAGCAGTGATGTGGGACAGGGTCTATCTGGGGCCAACGTCCTGACTTTC	CASSDVGQGLSGANVLTF
TRBD2	14	TRBJ2-1	few	TRBV2	TGTGCCAGCAGTGAAAGGCGGGAGGGCCTCGAGCAGTTCTTC	CASSERREGLEQFF
TRBD1	15	TRBJ1-5	NA	TRBV6-6	TGTGCCAGCCGGATGACAGGGAGCGACAATCAGCCCCAGCATTTT	CASRMTGSDNQPQHF
NA	15	TRBJ2-5	NA	TRBV3-1/TRBV3-2	TGTGCCAGCAGCCAAGAAAAAGGGGACATAGAGACCCAGTACTTC	CASSQEKGDIETQYF
NA	12	TRBJ1-2	NA	TRBV6-6	TGTGCCAGCCAGAGGCTAGAGAATGGCTACACCTTC	CASQRLENGYTF
NA	17	TRBJ1-6	NA	TRBV6-1	TGTGCCAGCAGTGAATTGATCGCAGGGGCCTATAATTCACCCCTCCACTTT	CASSELIAGAYNSPLHF
NA	15	TRBJ2-3	NA	TRBV5-1	TGCGCCAGCAGCTTTGCAGGGGACCGCACAGATACGCAGTATTTT	CASSFAGDRTDTQYF
TRBD2	15	TRBJ2-1	NA	TRBV30	TGTGCCTGGAGCCTGGGACTAGCGGGAGGGTATGAGCAGTTCTTC	CAWSLGLAGGYEQFF
TRBD1	15	TRBJ1-6	NA	TRBV3-1/TRBV3-2	TGTGCCAGCACCCCTTCGACAGGGGTGGGTTCACCCCTCCACTTT	CASTPSTGVGSPLHF
NA	16	TRBJ2-2	NA	TRBV5-1	TGCGCCAGCAGCTTGGGTCCGGACAAGAACACCGGGGAGCTGTTTTTT	CASSLGPDKNTGELFF
NA	14	TRBJ2-7	NA	TRBV19	TGTGCCAGTAGGGTACAGGCCAACTCCTACGAGCAGTACTTC	CASRVQANSYEQYF
TRBD2	15	TRBJ2-5	NA	TRBV2	TGTGCCAGCAGTGTACTAGCGGACTTCCAAGAGACCCAGTACTTC	CASSVLADFQETQYF
TRBD1	12	TRBJ1-5	NA	TRBV29-1	TGCAGCGTCAGGACAGGGGATCAGCCCCAGCATTTT	CSVRTGDQPQHF
TRBD1	11	TRBJ1-2	NA	TRBV20-1	TGCAGTGCCCGGACAGGGAATGGCTACACCTTC	CSARTGNGYTF
NA	13	TRBJ1-1	NA	TRBV27	TGTGCCAGCAGTCCCCAGGGCTTCACTGAAGCTTTCTTT	CASSPQGFTEAFF
NA	15	TRBJ1-1	NA	TRBV9	TGTGCCAGCAGCCATAGAACAGGGCCCGACACTGAAGCTTTCTTT	CASSHRTGPDTEAFF
TRBD1	14	TRBJ1-1	NA	TRBV6-5	TGTGCCAGCAGCGCCGGGACAGGGGGGCATGAAGCTTTCTTT	CASSAGTGGHEAFF
NA	16	TRBJ2-3	NA	TRBV5-1	TGCGCCAGCAGCTTGGCCTCTAGGAACCCCACAGATACGCAGTATTTT	CASSLASRNPTDTQYF
NA	16	TRBJ1-6	NA	TRBV7-8	TGTGCCAGCAGCTTATCAGGGATCTCCTATAATTCACCCCTCCACTTT	CASSLSGISYNSPLHF
NA	14	TRBJ2-2	NA	TRBV6-5	TGTGCCAGCAGTTACGCCCTTCAGGCCGGGGAGCTGTTTTTT	CASSYALQAGELFF
TRBD1	18	TRBJ1-1	NA	TRBV9	TGTGCCAGCAGCGTAGAGACAGGGGGTCCCCGCTGGGGCACTGAAGCTTTCTTT	CASSVETGGPRWGTEAFF
TRBD1	14	TRBJ2-1	NA	TRBV11-1	TGTGCCAGCAGCTCCGACAGGGCGGACAATGAGCAGTTCTTC	CASSSDRADNEQFF
NA	14	TRBJ2-3	NA	TRBV5-1	TGCGCCAGCAGCTTGGACGGGGTGGGGGATACGCAGTATTTT	CASSLDGVGDTQYF
NA	14	TRBJ2-1	once	TRBV10-3	TGTGCCATCAGTGACGTGGTAGACTACAATGAGCAGTTCTTC	CAISDVVDYNEQFF
NA	14	TRBJ2-3	once	TRBV4-2	TGTGCCAGCAGCCAAGATTGGAGTACAGATACGCAGTATTTT	CASSQDWSTDTQYF
TRBD1	13	TRBJ2-7	once	TRBV10-2	TGCGCCAGCAAGGGGGCCCCCCTCTACGAGCAGTACTTC	CASKGAPLYEQYF
NA	13	TRBJ1-5	NA	TRBV18	TGTGCCAGCTCATCGGGTAGCAATCAGCCCCAGCATTTT	CASSSGSNQPQHF
TRBD1	15	TRBJ2-5	NA	TRBV20-1	TGCAGTGCTAGTTGGACAGGGGGTCAGCAAGAGACCCAGTACTTC	CSASWTGGQQETQYF
NA	15	TRBJ2-7	NA	TRBV19	TGTGCCAGTAGTATAGGGACACCGAGCTCCTACGAGCAGTACTTC	CASSIGTPSSYEQYF
NA	15	TRBJ2-1	once	TRBV2	TGTGCCAGCAGTGCCCAGGTGTTCTTATACAATGAGCAGTTCTTC	CASSAQVFLYNEQFF
NA	16	TRBJ2-3	NA	TRBV7-2	TGTGCCAGCACCCCCGGAGCACGGGGTTGGGCAGATACGCAGTATTTT	CASTPGARGWADTQYF